Presented here are 3 T cell receptor beta chains from one specimen sequenced in a study of cytotoxic CD8 clonotypes in ibrutinib-treated CLL. Some clones are missing from TCRdb's copy, which holds only in-frame ones; the method was immunoSEQ multiplex PCR. The sample shows over 130,000 clones, around 80% of them seen only once. The material was PBMCs, obtained after 36 months of ibrutinib treatment. These receptors were taken from a human donor with chronic lymphocytic leukemia.

DNA for the CDR3: TGTGCCAGCAGTTACTCGACTTTACCTTTCACCCTCCACTTT. Translating gives CASSYSTLPFTLHF. The chain recombines TRBV6-5 with TRBJ1-6; D uncertain. CDR1 MNHEY and CDR2 SVGAGI come from the germline V gene. The V and J ends lost 0 bases and 14 bases respectively, with 14 bases between them. This CDR3 comprises 14 residues.

The chain has TRBV10-2 and TRBJ1-4; D gene unclear. The germline V and J ends were trimmed by 6 bases and 4 bases, with 9 bases remaining between them. From germline, CDR1 is WSHSY and CDR2 SAAADI. The length of the CDR3 is 13 residues. The chain's CDR3 is CASRDGYNEKLFF. The CDR3 DNA reads as TGCGCCAGCAGGGACGGATATAATGAAAAACTGTTTTTT.

The chain uses TRBV2 and TRBJ1-2; possible D gene TRBD1, 5 bases. CDR1 is SNHLY and CDR2 is FYNNEI in the germline V gene. The CDR3 runs 10 residues. V shed 6 bases and J shed 13 bases, with 12 bases lying between them. CDR3 nucleotides: TGTGCCAGCAGGGCAGGGATTCTCACCTTC. This sequence encodes CASRAGILTF.